What follows are 26 T cell receptor beta chains derived from one specimen sequenced in a study of PD-L1 blockade in urothelial cancer. Time point specified: pretreatment peripheral blood. The method was immunoSEQ multiplex PCR; TCRdb's version includes in-frame clones alone and lacks a portion of them. This sample carries approximately 50,000 clones, 80% to 90% of them seen once, and the ten largest clones take 3% to 4%. The sequencing here drew on PBMCs, taken around atezolizumab (anti-PD-L1) treatment. Receptor source: a man between 65 and 79 years old with urothelial cancer.

This chain joins TRBV7-3 and TRBJ2-1; D might be TRBD1 (6 bases). V lost 4 bases and J lost 10, with 17 bases in between. Germline values: CDR1 SGHTA, CDR2 FQGTGA. The length of the CDR3 is 14 residues. CDR3 sequence: CASSSKPQRGEQFF. The CDR3 DNA is TGTGCCAGCAGCTCGAAGCCCCAAAGGGGGGAGCAGTTCTTC.

The CDR3 loop is CASSSGWEGYTF. The CDR3 DNA is TGTGCCAGCAGTTCAGGCTGGGAGGGCTACACCTTC. The chain couples TRBV28 to TRBJ1-2, with no clear D. The CDR3 totals 12 residues. With 4 bases removed from V and 8 bases from J, the gap between germline ends came to 11 bases. Germline V gives CDR1 MDHEN, CDR2 SYDVKM.

The rearrangement links TRBV5-1 to TRBJ1-5; the D gene is possibly TRBD1 (5 bases). CDR1 is SGHRS, CDR2 YFSETQ, per germline. The germline V and J ends were trimmed by 0 bases and 3 bases, with 10 bases remaining between them. The CDR3 loop spans 15 amino acids. The CDR3 bases are TGCGCCAGCAGCTTGGACCCGGGGGACAATCAGCCCCAGCATTTT. Amino acid sequence: CASSLDPGDNQPQHF.

The J gene is TRBJ2-2, the V gene TRBV4-2; 9 nucleotides line up with TRBD1. The CDR3 runs 16 residues. In germline, CDR1 is LGHNA, CDR2 YNFKEQ. Trimming at V came to 0 bases and at J to 14 bases, leaving 13 bases not matched to a gene. CDR3 nucleotide sequence: TGTGCCAGCAGCCAAGAGCCTAGGGGACAGGGTTTGGTCCTGTTTTTT. This translates into CASSQEPRGQGLVLFF.

A few counts support this clone. This sequence joins TRBV5-1 and TRBJ2-2; 8 nucleotides align to TRBD2. The CDR3 runs to 15 residues. The germline V gene encodes CDR1 SGHRS and CDR2 YFSETQ. V dropped 4 bases and J dropped 6; count of bases not matched to a gene: 8. CDR3 sequence reads: CASSRSGLVAGELFF. The CDR3 DNA sequence: TGCGCCAGCAGCCGCTCGGGACTAGTAGCCGGGGAGCTGTTTTTT.

Only a few counts were recorded for this clone. The J gene is TRBJ2-5, the V gene TRBV7-9, with 11 positions matching TRBD2. Per the germline V gene, CDR1 is SEHNR and CDR2 is FQNEAQ (reference sequence). J gave up 5 bases and V 4 bases, and 0 bases lay outside the gene matches. This CDR3 contains 13 residues. The CDR3 loop reads CASSSSGGETQYF. For the CDR3, the DNA is TGTGCCAGCAGCTCTAGCGGGGGGGAGACCCAGTACTTC.

Only one count was recorded for this clone. V and J are TRBV5-6 and TRBJ2-4; unclear D gene. Per the germline V gene, CDR1 is SGHDT and CDR2 is YYEEEE. V was shortened by 5 bases and J by 0 bases, with 6 bases between the two germline ends. CDR3 length equals 13 residues. CDR3 nucleotides: TGTGCCAGCAGTTTACTAGCCAAAAACATTCAGTACTTC. Translation: CASSLLAKNIQYF.

The chain couples TRBV4-1 to TRBJ2-6; the D gene is possibly TRBD1 (5 bases). The V and J ends lost 3 bases and 1 base respectively, with 19 bases between them. This CDR3 spans 19 amino acids. Germline V gives CDR1 MGHRA, CDR2 YSYEKL. In nucleotides, the CDR3 is TGCGCCAGCAGCCATCAAGGGGCAGGGCTTGGGTCTGGGGCCAACGTCCTGACTTTC. It encodes CASSHQGAGLGSGANVLTF.

This chain uses TRBV9 with TRBJ1-1; 7 bases align to TRBD1. The V gene end was trimmed by 4 bases and the J gene end by 1 base; junction bases not matched to a gene: 7. The CDR3 length is 15 residues. Germline V CDR1 and CDR2: SGDLS, YYNGEE. The CDR3: CASSLGGRGNTEAFF. DNA for the CDR3: TGTGCCAGCAGCTTAGGGGGCAGGGGGAACACTGAAGCTTTCTTT.

The J gene is TRBJ2-1, the V gene TRBV7-3, with 8 bases lining up with TRBD1. The J segment lost 3 bases and the V segment lost 2 bases, leaving 3 bases of the junction unmatched. Germline lookup yields CDR1 SGHTA and CDR2 FQGTGA. This CDR3 is built from 15 residues. CDR3 region: CASSLWGQVYNEQFF. DNA of the CDR3: TGTGCCAGCAGCTTATGGGGACAGGTCTACAATGAGCAGTTCTTC.

In its sample, this clone was seen a few times. This sequence joins TRBV25-1 and TRBJ2-7, with TRBD1 matching over 10 bases. Trimming took 3 bases from V and 2 from J; bases not matched to a gene: 1. The CDR3 runs 14 residues. Germline CDR1 MGHDK, CDR2 SYGVNS. The CDR3 nucleotides are TGTGCCAGCAGTGAGGACAGGGGGGCCTACGAGCAGTACTTC. This encodes CASSEDRGAYEQYF.

The V gene is TRBV7-2, the J gene TRBJ2-7; 7 bases are shared with TRBD1. V shed 1 base, J shed 7 bases, and the junction held 4 bases outside the gene matches. Germline CDR1 reads SGHTA; CDR2 reads FQGNSA. This CDR3 comprises 13 residues. The CDR3 sequence: CASSLEQGTEQYF. As DNA, the CDR3 is TGTGCCAGCAGCTTAGAACAGGGGACGGAGCAGTACTTC. Complete variable domain (other parts from reference TRBV7-2 and TRBJ2-7): GAGVSQSPSNKVTEKGKDVELRCDPISGHTALYWYRQSLGQGLEFLIYFQGNSAPDKSGLPSDRFSAERTGGSVSTLTIQRTQQEDSAVYLCASSLEQGTEQYFGPGTRLTVT.

The CDR3 loop is CASSSGGLGETQYF. CDR3 sequence (DNA): TGCGCCAGCAGCTCCGGGGGGCTTGGGGAGACCCAGTACTTC. The chain couples TRBV5-1 to TRBJ2-5; D may be TRBD2 (7 bases). The ends were cut back, 3 bases at V and 5 bases at J, with 14 bases in the middle. The CDR3 is 14 amino acids. CDR1 is SGHRS, CDR2 YFSETQ, per germline. Drawing the rest from reference TRBV5-1 and TRBJ2-5, the complete variable domain is KAGVTQTPRYLIKTRGQQVTLSCSPISGHRSVSWYQQTPGQGLQFLFEYFSETQRNKGNFPGRFSGRQFSNSRSEMNVSTLELGDSALYLCASSSGGLGETQYFGPGTRLLVL.

V is TRBV19 and J is TRBJ1-4; TRBD1 agrees at 8 bases. The CDR3 sequence is 14 residues long. The V segment lost 5 bases and the J segment 7 bases; nucleotides outside the gene matches: 6. CDR1 LNHDA and CDR2 SQIVND come from the germline V gene (reference sequence). CDR3 in amino acids: CASSSTGTGEKLFF. For the CDR3, the DNA is TGTGCCAGTAGTTCGACAGGGACAGGTGAAAAACTGTTTTTT.

The chain is built from TRBV6-1 and TRBJ2-7; D is possibly TRBD1 (6 bases). CDR1 and CDR2 (germline): MNHNS, SASEGT. Trimming pared 6 bases from V and 2 bases from J, leaving 11 bases between. This CDR3 contains 13 residues. CDR3 in DNA: TGTGCCAGCAGAACAGGGACCGCCTACGAGCAGTACTTC. This codes for CASRTGTAYEQYF.

The J gene is TRBJ2-5, the V gene TRBV7-9, with 7 positions matching TRBD1. The ends lost 5 bases at V and 2 bases at J; junction bases unmatched: 8. CDR3 size: 15 residues. CDR1 is SEHNR and CDR2 is FQNEAQ in the germline V gene (reference sequence). The CDR3 sequence is CASSLDWDSQETQYF. The CDR3, as DNA: TGTGCCAGCAGCCTGGACTGGGACAGTCAAGAGACCCAGTACTTC.

The chain combines TRBV19 with TRBJ2-3; tentatively, D is TRBD1 (6 bases). The CDR3 spans 15 residues. Per the germline V gene, CDR1 is LNHDA and CDR2 is SQIVND (reference sequence). V shed 5 bases and J shed 0 bases, with 12 bases lying between them. The CDR3 sequence is CASSSYRVSTDTQYF. DNA of the CDR3: TGTGCCAGTAGTTCCTACAGGGTCAGCACAGATACGCAGTATTTT. Filled out from reference TRBV19 and TRBJ2-3, the complete variable domain reads DGGITQSPKYLFRKEGQNVTLSCEQNLNHDAMYWYRQDPGQGLRLIYYSQIVNDFQKGDIAEGYSVSREKKESFPLTVTSAQKNPTAFYLCASSSYRVSTDTQYFGPGTRLTVL.

The genes are TRBV7-8 and TRBJ2-7; 13 bases fit TRBD2. The CDR3 totals 18 residues. CDR1 and CDR2 (germline): SGHVS, FQNEAQ. The V and J ends lost 5 bases and 0 bases, in that order; junction bases with no gene match: 10. The CDR3 coding sequence is TGTGCCAGCAGCCACGGACTAGCGGGGGCTTTGAGCTCCTACGAGCAGTACTTC. Residues: CASSHGLAGALSSYEQYF.

The chain employs TRBV5-1 and TRBJ2-5, with 7 bases matching TRBD1. Trimming removed 5 bases from V and 7 bases from J; junction bases left unmatched: 14. The length of the CDR3 is 15 residues. Germline V gene sequence: CDR1 SGHRS, CDR2 YFSETQ. The CDR3 protein is CASRESDRVVGTQYF. DNA of the CDR3: TGCGCCAGCAGGGAGAGCGACAGGGTGGTTGGGACCCAGTACTTC.

V is TRBV5-4 and J is TRBJ2-1; 9 bases agree with TRBD2. Germline values: CDR1 SGHNT, CDR2 YYREEE (reference sequence). The trim removed 1 base at V and 8 bases at J, leaving 4 bases unmatched. The CDR3 extends over 14 amino acids. This CDR3 is CASSLRGRGDEQFF. The CDR3 DNA sequence: TGTGCCAGCAGCTTGCGCGGGAGGGGGGATGAGCAGTTCTTC.

This chain connects TRBV28 to TRBJ1-2; D unresolved. CDR1 and CDR2 (germline): MDHEN, SYDVKM. The germline V and J ends were trimmed by 4 bases and 8 bases, with 11 bases remaining between them. The CDR3 sequence is 12 residues long. This CDR3 reads CASSSGSAGYTF. The CDR3 coding sequence is TGTGCCAGCAGTTCAGGCTCTGCGGGCTACACCTTC.

This chain links TRBV19 with TRBJ1-5; 7 bases map to TRBD1. Germline V gene sequence: CDR1 LNHDA, CDR2 SQIVND (reference sequence). The CDR3 totals 17 residues. The ends lost 2 bases at V and 3 bases at J; junction bases unmatched: 10. The CDR3 protein is CASSILGGQGNNQPQHF. The CDR3 DNA follows: TGTGCCAGTAGTATATTAGGGGGCCAGGGGAACAATCAGCCCCAGCATTTT.

This chain links TRBV10-3 with TRBJ1-1, with 11 positions matching TRBD1. This CDR3 spans 15 amino acids. Germline loops: CDR1 ENHRY, CDR2 SYGVKD. V lost 4 bases and J lost 1; bases outside the gene matches: 2. Written as DNA, the CDR3 is TGTGCCATCAGTGGCGGACAGGGGGCGAACACTGAAGCTTTCTTT. This gives the protein CAISGGQGANTEAFF.

The gene calls are TRBV25-1 and TRBJ2-5; D perhaps matches TRBD1 (5 bases). This CDR3 contains 12 residues. Germline loops: CDR1 MGHDK, CDR2 SYGVNS. V was shortened by 5 bases and J by 4 bases, with 8 bases between the two germline ends. Written as DNA, the CDR3 is TGTGCCAGCAGTCGACAGAGAGAGACCCAGTACTTC. It codes for CASSRQRETQYF. The full variable domain, its missing parts supplied by reference TRBV25-1 and TRBJ2-5, is EADIYQTPRYLVIGTGKKITLECSQTMGHDKMYWYQQDPGMELHLIHYSYGVNSTEKGDLSSESTVSRIRTEHFPLTLESARPSHTSQYLCASSRQRETQYFGPGTRLLVL.

The rearrangement uses TRBV5-1 and TRBJ2-3, with 10 positions matching TRBD2. The CDR3 has 13 amino acids. Germline-derived CDR1 and CDR2 are SGHRS and YFSETQ. With V trimmed by 4 bases and J by 4 bases, 0 bases remained unmatched. The CDR3 DNA reads TGCGCCAGCAGCCTAGCGGGGGCAGATACGCAGTATTTT. Translated, it gives CASSLAGADTQYF. Full variable domain (rest looked up from reference TRBV5-1 and TRBJ2-3): KAGVTQTPRYLIKTRGQQVTLSCSPISGHRSVSWYQQTPGQGLQFLFEYFSETQRNKGNFPGRFSGRQFSNSRSEMNVSTLELGDSALYLCASSLAGADTQYFGPGTRLTVL.

This clone was picked up one time. The chain joins TRBV29-1 to TRBJ1-3; D perhaps matches TRBD1 (6 bases). The length of the CDR3 is 15 residues. V shed 6 bases and J shed 2 bases, with 17 bases lying between them. CDR1 is SQVTM, CDR2 ANQGSEA, per germline. The CDR3 here is CSVLQGNSAGNTIYF. The CDR3 DNA follows: TGCAGCGTCTTACAGGGCAATTCAGCTGGAAACACCATATATTTT.